A selection of T cell receptor beta chains follows, all from one sample in a study of blood T cells in healthy people across ages. TCRdb independently ran MiXCR on the 5' RACE reads; one entry per CDR3 protein. The repertoire holds approximately 1.5 million distinct CDR3 sequences, about 31% seen once, with approximately 10% in the top ten. Source material: blood. The receptor source for this set is a woman younger than 45 in good health. Both conserved end residues are part of each CDR3.

v_gene: TRBV3-1; j_gene: TRBJ1-1; CDR3aa: CASSQEPTGIWGVTEAFF
v_gene: TRBV7-3; j_gene: TRBJ1-1; CDR3aa: CASSLGRGNIEAFF
v_gene: TRBV27; j_gene: TRBJ1-2; CDR3aa: CASSLSPGKDYGFTF
v_gene: TRBV7-9; j_gene: TRBJ1-1; CDR3aa: CASSLPRQRAFF
v_gene: TRBV28; j_gene: TRBJ1-6; CDR3aa: CASCAEGDNSPLHF
v_gene: TRBV12-3/TRBV12-4; j_gene: TRBJ2-1; CDR3aa: CASSRRLDTNNEQFF
v_gene: TRBV12-3/TRBV12-4; j_gene: TRBJ2-5; CDR3aa: CASSLAGRETQYF
v_gene: TRBV7-3; j_gene: TRBJ2-3; CDR3aa: CASSLGSSTDTQYF
v_gene: TRBV29-1; j_gene: TRBJ2-1; CDR3aa: CSVPKSLGYNEQFF
v_gene: TRBV6-2/TRBV6-3; j_gene: TRBJ2-7; CDR3aa: CASSYGGVSYEQYF
v_gene: TRBV3-1; j_gene: TRBJ2-7; CDR3aa: CASSVPGGIEQYF
v_gene: TRBV6-1; j_gene: TRBJ1-1; CDR3aa: CASGTYDRNTEAFF
v_gene: TRBV20-1; j_gene: TRBJ2-1; CDR3aa: CSARVGYPYNEQFF
v_gene: TRBV4-1; j_gene: TRBJ1-1; CDR3aa: CASSQEGAGMNTEAFF
v_gene: TRBV4-1; j_gene: TRBJ1-5; CDR3aa: CASSPYLTPRGPNQPQHF
v_gene: TRBV6-1; j_gene: TRBJ1-1; CDR3aa: CASSGWTGTEAFF
v_gene: TRBV5-1; j_gene: TRBJ2-2; CDR3aa: CASSSARAGELFF
v_gene: TRBV6-2/TRBV6-3; j_gene: TRBJ1-1; CDR3aa: CASRRRGQGRDEAFF
v_gene: TRBV20-1; j_gene: TRBJ2-3; CDR3aa: CSAPVDLAGAGDTQYF
v_gene: TRBV27; j_gene: TRBJ1-6; CDR3aa: CAGSLRAGVNSPLHF
v_gene: TRBV7-2; j_gene: TRBJ1-1; CDR3aa: CASTLGAGLDTEAFF
v_gene: TRBV12-3/TRBV12-4; j_gene: TRBJ1-1; CDR3aa: CASSLGQPEGPEAFF
v_gene: TRBV5-1; j_gene: TRBJ1-4; CDR3aa: CASALAGNEKLFF
v_gene: TRBV18; j_gene: TRBJ2-3; CDR3aa: CASSPRENTDTQYF
v_gene: TRBV27; j_gene: TRBJ2-7; CDR3aa: CAGSLSTGGGYEQYF
v_gene: TRBV4-1; j_gene: TRBJ1-1; CDR3aa: CASSQEWGNTVAFF
v_gene: TRBV29-1; j_gene: TRBJ2-7; CDR3aa: CSVEGQSYEKYF
v_gene: TRBV20-1; j_gene: TRBJ1-5; CDR3aa: CSASGSESRPQHF
v_gene: TRBV20-1; j_gene: TRBJ2-3; CDR3aa: CSAPVSGRAGDTQYF
v_gene: TRBV5-4; j_gene: TRBJ2-2; CDR3aa: CASSRRGRRPNTGELFF
v_gene: TRBV5-1; j_gene: TRBJ2-3; CDR3aa: CASSLTGFPDTQYF